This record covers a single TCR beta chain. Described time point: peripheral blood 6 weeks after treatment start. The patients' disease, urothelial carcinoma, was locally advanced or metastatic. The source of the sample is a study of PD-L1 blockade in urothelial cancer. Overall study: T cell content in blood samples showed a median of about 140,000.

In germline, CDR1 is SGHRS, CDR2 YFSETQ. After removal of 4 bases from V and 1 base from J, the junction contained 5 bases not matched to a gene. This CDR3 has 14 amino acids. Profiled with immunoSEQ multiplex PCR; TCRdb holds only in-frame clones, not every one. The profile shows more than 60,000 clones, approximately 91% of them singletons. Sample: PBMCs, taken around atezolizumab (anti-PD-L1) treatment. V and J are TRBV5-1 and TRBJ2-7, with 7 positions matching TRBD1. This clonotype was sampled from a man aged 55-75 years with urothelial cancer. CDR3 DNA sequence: TGCGCCAGCAGCGGGACAGCCTCTTCCTACGAGCAGTACTTC. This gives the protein CASSGTASSYEQYF.